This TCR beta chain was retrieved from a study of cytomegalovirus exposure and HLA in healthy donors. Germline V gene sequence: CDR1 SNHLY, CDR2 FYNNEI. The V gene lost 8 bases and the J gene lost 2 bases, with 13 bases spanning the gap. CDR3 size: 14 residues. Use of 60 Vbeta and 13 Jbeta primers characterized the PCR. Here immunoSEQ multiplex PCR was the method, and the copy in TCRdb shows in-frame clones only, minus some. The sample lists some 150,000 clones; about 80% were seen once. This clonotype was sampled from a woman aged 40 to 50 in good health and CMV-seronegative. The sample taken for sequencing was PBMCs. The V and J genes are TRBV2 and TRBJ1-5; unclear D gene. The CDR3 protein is CASYWGDGNQPQHF. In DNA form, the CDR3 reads TGTGCCAGCTACTGGGGAGACGGCAATCAGCCCCAGCATTTT. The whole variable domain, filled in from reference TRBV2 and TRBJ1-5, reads EPEVTQTPSHQVTQMGQEVILRCVPISNHLYFYWYRQILGQKVEFLVSFYNNEISEKSEIFDDQFSVERPDGSNFTLKIRSTKLEDSAMYFCASYWGDGNQPQHFGDGTRLSIL.